The 26 T cell receptor beta chains below all came from one sample that was sequenced in a study of CD8 T cells in Susac syndrome. RNA amounts of roughly 0.45 to 1 ug underwent reverse transcription with random hexamers. From the immunoSEQ multiplex PCR reads, TCRdb called clonotypes with MiXCR, one entry per CDR3 protein. The sample holds 110,000 to 150,000 distinct CDR3 sequences; around 95% are singletons and the top ten take 0.084%. Input material: CD4+ T cells from PBMCs. The source is a human donor with Susac syndrome.

V usage is TRBV5-4 and J usage is TRBJ2-1, with D possibly TRBD2 on 7 matching bases. Trimming shortened V by 5 bases and J by 10 bases, and 16 bases separated the two germline ends. The germline V gene has CDR1 SGHNT and CDR2 YYREEE (reference sequence). The CDR3 spans 13 residues. The CDR3 protein is CASSMMGGPEQFF. For the CDR3, the DNA is TGTGCCAGCAGTATGATGGGGGGGCCAGAGCAGTTCTTC.

The J gene is TRBJ2-7, the V gene TRBV29-1, with D possibly matching TRBD1 (7 bases). CDR1 is SQVTM, CDR2 ANQGSEA, per germline. The CDR3 spans 16 residues. V was clipped by 0 bases and J by 4 bases, with 19 bases between them. DNA of the CDR3: TGCAGCGTTGAAGATCGGGGGCAGGGGGGTCTATACGAGCAGTACTTC. Its protein is CSVEDRGQGGLYEQYF.

This clonotype came up once. The chain joins TRBV7-9 to TRBJ2-3, with D possibly being TRBD1 (6 bases). CDR1 and CDR2 from the germline V gene are SEHNR and FQNEAQ (reference sequence). CDR3 length: 14 amino acids. Trimming took 5 bases from V and 5 from J, leaving 14 bases between them. The CDR3 here is CASSHHRVEDTQYF. CDR3 bases: TGTGCCAGCAGCCACCACAGGGTAGAAGATACGCAGTATTTT. Supplemented by reference TRBV7-9 and TRBJ2-3, the full variable domain reads DTGVSQNPRHKITKRGQNVTFRCDPISEHNRLYWYRQTLGQGPEFLTYFQNEAQLEKSRLLSDRFSAERPKGSFSTLEIQRTEQGDSAMYLCASSHHRVEDTQYFGPGTRLTVL.

The gene calls are TRBV12-3 or TRBV12-4 and TRBJ1-5, with D maybe TRBD1 (6 bases). V was trimmed by 7 bases and J by 1 base, leaving 20 bases between them. This CDR3 is 17 amino acids long. The CDR3 loop reads CASTNSRQVGSNQPQHF. CDR3 bases: TGTGCCAGCACCAACTCCCGACAGGTGGGAAGCAATCAGCCCCAGCATTTT.

The chain is built from TRBV28 and TRBJ2-7, with 11 nucleotides matching TRBD2. Germline CDR1 MDHEN, CDR2 SYDVKM. The CDR3 extends over 16 amino acids. J gave up 2 bases and V 5 bases, and 8 bases lay outside the gene matches. Here the CDR3 reads CASSTPGLADTYEQYF. The CDR3 DNA is TGTGCCAGCAGTACCCCGGGACTAGCGGACACCTACGAGCAGTACTTC. Variable domain in full (rest from reference TRBV28 and TRBJ2-7): DVKVTQSSRYLVKRTGEKVFLECVQDMDHENMFWYRQDPGLGLRLIYFSYDVKMKEKGDIPEGYSVSREKKERFSLILESASTNQTSMYLCASSTPGLADTYEQYFGPGTRLTVT.

V is TRBV6-6 and J is TRBJ2-7; D uncertain. Germline V lookup: CDR1 MNHNY, CDR2 SVGAGI (reference sequence). This CDR3 contains 14 residues. V lost 4 bases and J lost 1, with 11 bases in between. This CDR3 is CASSFPGQSYEQYF. Written as DNA, the CDR3 is TGTGCCAGCAGTTTCCCCGGGCAATCCTACGAGCAGTACTTC.

CDR3 bases: TGCAGTGCTCAAGGATCACTCAATGAGCAGTTCTTC. Protein sequence: CSAQGSLNEQFF. The chain joins TRBV20-1 to TRBJ2-1; D gene ambiguous. The V end lost 5 bases, the J end lost 6 bases, and 11 bases lay between the germline ends. Germline CDR1 and CDR2: DFQATT and SNEGSKA (reference sequence). The length of the CDR3 is 12 residues.

This clonotype was recorded only once. The chain couples TRBV25-1 to TRBJ1-6; the D is unclear. Trimming removed 6 bases at V and 7 bases at J, with 13 bases between. CDR1 MGHDK and CDR2 SYGVNS come from the germline V gene. The CDR3 length is 14 residues. CDR3 sequence: CASRGLSGNSPLHF. Here the CDR3 DNA reads TGTGCCAGCAGAGGTCTATCGGGAAATTCACCCCTCCACTTT.

The chain employs TRBV7-2 and TRBJ2-7; perhaps TRBD2 as D (5 bases). The CDR3 is made up of 17 amino acids. The germline CDR1 and CDR2 sequences are SGHTA and FQGNSA. V lost 3 bases and J 0 bases, leaving 18 bases between the germline ends. In nucleotides, the CDR3 is TGTGCCAGCAGCTTCCCGGAGGAGTACCGGAGCTCCTACGAGCAGTACTTC. Its translation is CASSFPEEYRSSYEQYF.

Regarding this clonotype: Because the CDR3's place on the DNA is in doubt, the DNA is left out and the CDR3 is given as listed by TCRdb. V usage is TRBV20-1 and J usage is TRBJ2-7; the table's TRBD1 call for D was not verified on the DNA. Both ends counted, the CDR3 spans 16 residues. Germline V gene sequence: CDR1 DFQATT, CDR2 SNEGSKA (reference sequence). The CDR3 is CSARGFGAGSDGEQYF.

The J gene is TRBJ2-7, the V gene TRBV29-1, with a weak D call TRBD2 (6 bases). Germline CDR1 and CDR2: SQVTM and ANQGSEA. There are 14 residues in the CDR3. V was shortened by 6 bases and J by 6 bases, with 21 bases between the two germline ends. Here the CDR3 reads CSVQTTGVGGEQYF. Here the CDR3 DNA reads TGCAGCGTCCAAACTACAGGAGTCGGGGGCGAGCAGTACTTC.

The gene calls are TRBV20-1 and TRBJ1-2; TRBD1 is a possible D gene (5 bases). The germline CDR1 and CDR2 sequences are DFQATT and SNEGSKA (reference sequence). V lost 0 bases to trimming and J lost 4 bases, with 9 bases between them. The CDR3 runs to 13 residues. CDR3: CSARDRVPYGYTF. The CDR3, as DNA: TGCAGTGCTAGAGACAGGGTACCCTATGGCTACACCTTC.

The chain carries TRBV12-5 and TRBJ2-2; D is ambiguous. Looked up from germline, CDR1 is LGHNT and CDR2 is FRNRAP. This CDR3 has 13 residues. Between the trimmed V and J ends, which lost 2 bases and 1 base, there was a span of 2 bases. The CDR3 DNA is TGTGCTAGTGGTTTGAGGAACACCGGGGAGCTGTTTTTT. Amino acid sequence: CASGLRNTGELFF. Looking up the rest from reference TRBV12-5 and TRBJ2-2 gives the full variable domain: DARVTQTPRHKVTEMGQEVTMRCQPILGHNTVFWYRQTMMQGLELLAYFRNRAPLDDSGMPKDRFSAEMPDATLATLKIQPSEPRDSAVYFCASGLRNTGELFFGEGSRLTVL.

The gene calls are TRBV9 and TRBJ2-5, with a tentative D call TRBD1 (5 bases). The V end lost 3 bases, the J end lost 5 bases, and 11 bases lay between the germline ends. CDR3 length equals 13 residues. From germline, CDR1 is SGDLS and CDR2 YYNGEE. CDR3 region: CASSGTGAETQYF. CDR3 bases: TGTGCCAGCAGCGGAACTGGGGCGGAGACCCAGTACTTC.

The chain is built from TRBV24-1 and TRBJ2-5; 9 nucleotides match TRBD1. This CDR3 contains 16 residues. V lost 3 bases to trimming and J lost 2 bases; unmatched junction nucleotides: 6. Per germline, CDR1 KGHDR and CDR2 SFDVKD. CDR3: CATSDTGTGTQETQYF. The CDR3 DNA sequence: TGTGCCACCAGTGATACCGGGACAGGGACACAAGAGACCCAGTACTTC.

This chain links TRBV5-1 with TRBJ2-1; possible D gene TRBD2, 6 bases. The length of the CDR3 is 15 residues. Trimming took 7 bases from V and 0 from J, leaving 14 bases between them. The germline CDR1 and CDR2 sequences are SGHRS and YFSETQ. The CDR3 reads CASGVGGGSYNEQFF. CDR3 in DNA: TGCGCCAGCGGAGTTGGGGGAGGCTCCTACAATGAGCAGTTCTTC.

The chain has TRBV5-1 and TRBJ2-1; D is unresolved. CDR1 and CDR2 from the germline V gene are SGHRS and YFSETQ. This CDR3 region has 13 residues. V lost 0 bases, J lost 7 bases, and 8 bases lay in between. CDR3 in amino acids: CASSLGQANEQFF. For the CDR3, the DNA is TGCGCCAGCAGCTTGGGGCAGGCGAATGAGCAGTTCTTC. Supplemented by reference TRBV5-1 and TRBJ2-1, the full variable domain reads KAGVTQTPRYLIKTRGQQVTLSCSPISGHRSVSWYQQTPGQGLQFLFEYFSETQRNKGNFPGRFSGRQFSNSRSEMNVSTLELGDSALYLCASSLGQANEQFFGPGTRLTVL.

The genes are TRBV4-1 and TRBJ2-1; 7 nucleotides align to TRBD2. CDR3 length: 17 amino acids. Germline loops: CDR1 MGHRA, CDR2 YSYEKL. The V gene end was trimmed by 0 bases and the J gene end by 1 base; junction bases not matched to a gene: 6. The CDR3 loop reads CASSQDQRDLSYNEQFF. The CDR3 coding sequence is TGCGCCAGCAGCCAAGATCAGCGGGACCTATCCTACAATGAGCAGTTCTTC.

The rearrangement links TRBV5-1 to TRBJ2-7; TRBD2 matches 14 bases. This CDR3 is built from 16 residues. The V gene's germline CDR1 is SGHRS and CDR2 YFSETQ. V trimming: 4 bases; J trimming: 0 bases; junction bases outside the gene matches: 3. This CDR3 is CASSPGLAGDSYEQYF. CDR3 coding DNA: TGCGCCAGCAGCCCGGGACTAGCGGGGGACTCCTACGAGCAGTACTTC. The full variable domain, rest sourced from reference TRBV5-1 and TRBJ2-7, is KAGVTQTPRYLIKTRGQQVTLSCSPISGHRSVSWYQQTPGQGLQFLFEYFSETQRNKGNFPGRFSGRQFSNSRSEMNVSTLELGDSALYLCASSPGLAGDSYEQYFGPGTRLTVT.

This chain joins TRBV5-4 and TRBJ2-5; TRBD2 matches 7 bases. The CDR3 consists of 14 residues. Looked up from germline, CDR1 is SGHNT and CDR2 is YYREEE (reference sequence). J was trimmed by 4 bases and V by 0 bases; bases with no gene match: 3. Written as DNA, the CDR3 is TGTGCCAGCAGCTTGGGGGAGGGGTCAGAGACCCAGTACTTC. This gives the protein CASSLGEGSETQYF.

V is TRBV7-2 and J is TRBJ2-1; 13 nucleotides align to TRBD2. The length of the CDR3 is 16 residues. Germline trimming cut 5 bases from V and 6 bases from J; bases unmatched to any gene: 7. The germline gives CDR1 SGHTA, CDR2 FQGNSA. As DNA, the CDR3 is TGTGCCAGCAGCCCCAGACTAGCGGGAGGTGGCAATGAGCAGTTCTTC. It translates to CASSPRLAGGGNEQFF.

This clonotype was observed once. The V gene is TRBV7-2, the J gene TRBJ1-2; 8 positions agree with TRBD1. The CDR3 is 14 residues long. CDR1 and CDR2 from the germline V gene are SGHTA and FQGNSA. J lost 1 base, V lost 4 bases, and 2 bases had no gene match. CDR3 loop: CASSSGQDNYGYTF. The CDR3 nucleotides are TGTGCCAGCAGCTCGGGACAGGATAACTATGGCTACACCTTC.

The V call is TRBV6-6, the J call TRBJ2-5; D remains ambiguous. The CDR3 extends over 11 amino acids. Germline assignment: CDR1 MNHNY and CDR2 SVGAGI (reference sequence). V was shortened by 6 bases and J by 3 bases, with 5 bases between the two germline ends. CDR3 bases: TGTGCCAGCAGGGATGAAGAGACCCAGTACTTC. This codes for CASRDEETQYF.

The chain combines TRBV20-1 with TRBJ1-1; D gene uncertain. This CDR3 comprises 13 residues. Germline V gives CDR1 DFQATT, CDR2 SNEGSKA (reference sequence). The V gene lost 3 bases and the J gene lost 4 bases, with 12 bases spanning the gap. Here the CDR3 DNA reads TGCAGTGCTAGGATCCCCGGCGGCACTGAAGCTTTCTTT. Its protein is CSARIPGGTEAFF.

The genes are TRBV21-1 and TRBJ2-6; no DNA check was done on the table's D call, TRBD2. TRBV21-1 is marked as a pseudogene. The CDR3 totals 19 residues. The CDR3 is CASPGPSGYRRLGANVLTF. CDR3 coding DNA: TGTGCCAGCCCAGGCCCCTCGGGGTACCGCCGTCTGGGGGCCAACGTCCTGACTTTC.

The V call is TRBV20-1, the J call TRBJ2-7, with TRBD1 as a possible D gene (6 bases). The length of the CDR3 is 14 residues. CDR1 and CDR2 from the germline V gene are DFQATT and SNEGSKA (reference sequence). V shed 3 bases and J shed 0 bases, with 12 bases lying between them. CDR3 nucleotides: TGCAGTGCTAGCCCACAGGGTTACTCCTACGAGCAGTACTTC. It translates to CSASPQGYSYEQYF.